The subject of this entry is one T cell receptor beta chain. The clone's antigen remains unknown. The record has no base qualities; no much larger clone is one base away. Using the deep immunoSEQ assay, multiplex PCR amplified TCR CDR3 regions from genomic DNA. For each cell subset, the extracted genomic DNA was distributed evenly across all wells of several immunoSEQ 96-well plates, and each plate served as one replicate. For sorted subsets, about 200 ng genomic DNA, equal to about 30,000 T cell genomes, was loaded into each replicate PCR. Purified libraries were measured with a Qubit 3.0 fluorometer, size-checked on a Bioanalyzer 2100, and measured again with the KAPA Library Quantification kit. A separate single-read 150-cycle Illumina NextSeq 550 flow cell was used to sequence each immunoSEQ 96-well plate. From the authors' description of their analysis: Because only junctional sequences without quality scores were contained in the immunoSEQ output, filtering matching that applied to full-length reads could not be performed. To assign V/J genes and CDR3, sequences were annotated against IMGT germline references using PyIR, a Python wrapper for IgBLAST v1.9. Reads were removed for weak V/J assignments (E-value above 1e-6), missing CDR3, stop codons, out-of-frame junctions, or ambiguous translated residues. V3J clonotypes were defined as sequences sharing an identical inferred V gene, J gene, and CDR3 amino acid sequence. To compute the percentage overlap between repertoires, the number of shared unique clonotypes was divided by the size of the smaller repertoire. Repertoire richness was assessed with RTK rarefaction, the Chao1 estimator, and Recon v2.1 estimates of unobserved clonotypes. Generation probabilities for all TCRbeta clonotypes obtained by the gDNA method from a handful of donors were computed using OLGA. Sourced from immuneACCESS, this table was stored by TCRdb with only in-frame sequences that have V and J called. A share of the clones is absent; for the studies checked, an unresolved V gene accounts for under half, and the remainder has no known explanation. V and J calls and clone size are given by that table; D and trimming were obtained from the DNA. The sample table shows some 2.1 million clones, and roughly 95% are seen once. The ten largest clones represent around 1.8% of the sample.

The sample comes from a study of shared clonotypes between healthy human individuals (dated by TCRdb to 2018 to 2021). Background for the entire study: A few men and two women, aged 18 to 49 years, made up the cohort. To increase sequencing depth and limit assay-specific biases, TCR repertoire library preparation and sequencing were carried out by different laboratories using diverse techniques. Between about 0.94 and 8.9 billion PBMCs per donor were obtained by leukapheresis. For each donor, CD4 naive and CD4 memory were each given three plates, CD8 naive was given two plates, and CD8 memory was given one plate. The study deeply sequenced blood TCR repertoires of about 5 healthy adults to estimate repertoire size and the extent of clonotype sharing between individuals.

Study-wide findings and limitations: Rarefaction of sorted-subset datasets indicated incomplete sequencing despite the large sequencing depth. About 5% of naive CD4, around 3.5% of naive CD8, approximately 2% of memory CD4, and over 0.35% of memory CD8 clonotypes were shared across a few donors. Based on pairwise subsampling, the degree of clonotype sharing among donors was expected to be affected by sequencing depth. Estimated clonotype richness was generally larger for naive than for memory subsets. Because the study included only a small number of donors, the genetic and exposure-history diversity represented was limited. Compared with non-shared clonotypes, clonotypes shared by all four sorted-subset donors had higher generation probabilities. Only blood was sampled, and tissue TCR repertoires likely differ from those in blood.

From its cysteine to its phenylalanine, the CDR3 spans 14 amino acids. Kept here is only the CDR3 DNA, which spans 42 bases and is read in frame from base 1. The junction shows trimming of 6 bases on V and 4 bases on J, and the gene matches do not reach 7 bases of it. From a lookup of the germline V gene, CDR1 and CDR2 are MGHRA and YSYEKL. CD8 naive samples were CD45RO-negative cells positively selected for CCR7, giving a CD45RA+CCR7+ population that excluded TemRA cells. The donors were healthy, HIV-negative adults with no recently reported acute infections or vaccinations. Every donor was a Caucasian adult living in Nashville, Tennessee, USA. Blood was obtained by leukapheresis, after which PBMCs were separated by Ficoll-Histopaque density gradient centrifugation and cryopreserved in liquid nitrogen vapor phase. Analytical flow cytometry was used to check the purity and quantity of each magnetically sorted T cell population. Each sorted fraction had its genomic DNA isolated and then quantified by UV absorbance on a Nanodrop 2000c.

The sequence came from a man between 18 and 35 years old in good health. Some clones in this sample may be carry-over from other donors' samples. Sequences were obtained from naive CD8+ T cells from PBMCs. The cell subset or site label, as the study defines it: CD45RA+CCR7+. This receptor chain uses TRBV4-1 and TRBJ2-7, with 9 bases matching TRBD1. CDR3 sequence: CASRPGQGMYEQYF. The DNA sequence is TGCGCCAGCAGACCCGGACAGGGGATGTACGAGCAGTACTTC.